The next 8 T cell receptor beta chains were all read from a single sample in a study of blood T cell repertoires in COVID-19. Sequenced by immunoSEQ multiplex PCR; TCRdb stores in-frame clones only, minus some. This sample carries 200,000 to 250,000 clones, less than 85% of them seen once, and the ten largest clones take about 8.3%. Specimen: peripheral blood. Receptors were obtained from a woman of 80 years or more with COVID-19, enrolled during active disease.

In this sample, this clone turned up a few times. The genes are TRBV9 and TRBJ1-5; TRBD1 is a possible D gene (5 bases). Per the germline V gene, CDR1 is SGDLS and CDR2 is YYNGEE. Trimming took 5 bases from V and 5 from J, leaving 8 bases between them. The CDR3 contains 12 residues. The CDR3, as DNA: TGTGCCAGCAGTCGGGGGGATCAGCCCCAGCATTTT. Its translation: CASSRGDQPQHF. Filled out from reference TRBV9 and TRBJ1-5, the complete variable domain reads DSGVTQTPKHLITATGQRVTLRCSPRSGDLSVYWYQQSLDQGLQFLIQYYNGEERAKGNILERFSAQQFPDLHSELNLSSLELGDSALYFCASSRGDQPQHFGDGTRLSIL.

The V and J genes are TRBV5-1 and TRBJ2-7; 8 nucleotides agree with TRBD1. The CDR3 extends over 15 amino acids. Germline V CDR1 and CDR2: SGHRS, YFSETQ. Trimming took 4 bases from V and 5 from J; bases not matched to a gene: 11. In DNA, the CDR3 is TGCGCCAGCAGCCCAGGACAGGGTATCTGGGACGAGCAGTACTTC. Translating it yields CASSPGQGIWDEQYF.

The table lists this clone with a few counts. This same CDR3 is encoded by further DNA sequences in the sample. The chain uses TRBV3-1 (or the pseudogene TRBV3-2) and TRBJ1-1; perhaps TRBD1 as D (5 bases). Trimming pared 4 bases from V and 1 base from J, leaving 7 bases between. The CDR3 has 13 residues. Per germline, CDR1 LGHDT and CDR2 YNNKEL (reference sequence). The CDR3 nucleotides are TGTGCCAGCAGCCGAACAGGGAACACTGAAGCTTTCTTT. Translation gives CASSRTGNTEAFF.

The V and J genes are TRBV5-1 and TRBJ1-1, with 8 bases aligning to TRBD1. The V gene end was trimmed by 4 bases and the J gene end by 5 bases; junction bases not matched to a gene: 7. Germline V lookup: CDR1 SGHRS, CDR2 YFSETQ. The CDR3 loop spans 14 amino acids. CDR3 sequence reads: CASSLTGEATEAFF. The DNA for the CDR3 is TGCGCCAGCAGCCTGACAGGGGAGGCGACTGAAGCTTTCTTT.

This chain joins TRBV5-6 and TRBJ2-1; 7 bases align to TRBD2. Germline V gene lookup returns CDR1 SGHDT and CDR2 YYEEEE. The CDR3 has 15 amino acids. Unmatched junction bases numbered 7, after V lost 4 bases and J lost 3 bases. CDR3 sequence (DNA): TGTGCCAGCAGCCGAATAACTAGCGACTACAATGAGCAGTTCTTC. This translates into CASSRITSDYNEQFF.

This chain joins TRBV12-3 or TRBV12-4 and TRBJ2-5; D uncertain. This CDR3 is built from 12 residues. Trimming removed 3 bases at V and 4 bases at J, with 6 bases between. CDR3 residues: CASSLAVETQYF. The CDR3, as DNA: TGTGCCAGCAGTTTGGCGGTAGAGACCCAGTACTTC.

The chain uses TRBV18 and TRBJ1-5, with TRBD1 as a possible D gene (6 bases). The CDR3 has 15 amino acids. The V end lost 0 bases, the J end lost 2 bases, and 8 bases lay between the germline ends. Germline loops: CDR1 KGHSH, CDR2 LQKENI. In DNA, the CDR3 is TGTGCCAGCTCACCACCGGCAGGGGGCAATCAGCCCCAGCATTTT. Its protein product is CASSPPAGGNQPQHF.

The CDR3 spells CTSSQDQLLEWYEQYF. CDR3 bases: TGCACCAGCAGCCAAGATCAGCTGTTGGAGTGGTACGAGCAGTACTTC. The V gene is TRBV1, the J gene TRBJ2-7; TRBD2 is the table's D call, not checked against the DNA. TRBV1 is a known pseudogene. The CDR3 runs 16 residues.